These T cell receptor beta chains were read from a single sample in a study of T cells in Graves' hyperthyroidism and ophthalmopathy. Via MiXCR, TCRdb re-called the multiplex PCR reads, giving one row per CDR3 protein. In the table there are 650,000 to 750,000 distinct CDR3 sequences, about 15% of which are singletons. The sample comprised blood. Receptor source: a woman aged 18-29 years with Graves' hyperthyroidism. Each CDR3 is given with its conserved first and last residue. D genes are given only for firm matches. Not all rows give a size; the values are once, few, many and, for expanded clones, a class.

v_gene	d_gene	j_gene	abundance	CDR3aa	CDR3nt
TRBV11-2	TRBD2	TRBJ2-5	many	CASSPRTRGETQYF	TGTGCCAGCAGCCCCCGGACTAGAGGGGAGACCCAGTACTTC
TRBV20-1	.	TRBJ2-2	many	CSAETGLGTGELFF	TGCAGTGCTGAGACAGGTCTCGGCACCGGGGAGCTGTTTTTT
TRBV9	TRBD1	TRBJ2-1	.	CASSDNRDRGGNEQFF	TGTGCCAGCAGTGATAACCGGGACAGGGGGGGCAATGAGCAGTTCTTC
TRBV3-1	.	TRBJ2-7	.	CASSQEWAPSHEQYF	TGTGCCAGCAGCCAAGAGTGGGCGCCCTCCCACGAGCAGTACTTC
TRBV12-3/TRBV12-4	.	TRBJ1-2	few	CASSSRVDYGYTF	TGTGCCAGCAGTTCAAGGGTAGACTATGGCTACACCTTC
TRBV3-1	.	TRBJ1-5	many	CASSQERGGQPQHF	TGTGCCAGCAGCCAAGAGCGGGGAGGTCAGCCCCAGCATTTT
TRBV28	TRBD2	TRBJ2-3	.	CASSMTSGLTDTQYF	TGTGCCAGCAGTATGACTAGCGGCCTGACAGATACGCAGTATTTT
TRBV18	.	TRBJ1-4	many	CASSAGLNEKLFF	TGTGCCAGCTCGGCGGGCCTTAATGAAAAACTGTTTTTT
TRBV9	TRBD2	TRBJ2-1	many	CASSVGLAGEDEQFF	TGTGCCAGCAGCGTAGGACTAGCGGGAGAGGATGAGCAGTTCTTC
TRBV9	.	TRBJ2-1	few	CASSVGGSGAGEQFF	TGTGCCAGCAGCGTAGGCGGGTCAGGGGCGGGTGAGCAGTTCTTC
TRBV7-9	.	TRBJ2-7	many	CASSLAREHEQYF	TGTGCCAGCAGCTTAGCCAGGGAACACGAGCAGTACTTC
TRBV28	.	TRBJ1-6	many	CASSFGLDNSPLHF	TGTGCCAGCAGTTTCGGACTGGATAATTCACCCCTCCACTTT
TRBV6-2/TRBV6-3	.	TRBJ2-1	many	CASSYSVSGGNKRYNEQFF	TGTGCCAGCAGTTACTCCGTCAGTGGGGGGAACAAGAGGTACAATGAGCAGTTCTTC
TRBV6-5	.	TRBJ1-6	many	CASSYSYMSNSPLHF	TGTGCCAGCAGTTACTCTTATATGTCGAATTCACCCCTCCACTTT
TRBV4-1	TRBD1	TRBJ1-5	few	CASSQQGDVNQPQHF	TGCGCCAGCAGCCAACAGGGGGACGTTAATCAGCCCCAGCATTTT
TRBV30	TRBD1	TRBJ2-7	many	CAWSGTGGSSEQYF	TGTGCCTGGAGCGGGACAGGGGGTTCTTCCGAGCAGTACTTC
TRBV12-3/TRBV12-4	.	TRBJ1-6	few	CASSSRSLNNSPLHF	TGTGCCAGCAGTTCCCGGTCACTTAATAATTCACCCCTCCACTTT
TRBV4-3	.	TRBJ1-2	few	CASSQVSSGASGYTF	TGCGCCAGCAGCCAAGTTTCGTCAGGGGCTTCGGGCTACACCTTC
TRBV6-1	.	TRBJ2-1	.	CASNGVAVSSYNEQFF	TGTGCCAGCAATGGAGTAGCGGTGAGCTCCTACAATGAGCAGTTCTTC
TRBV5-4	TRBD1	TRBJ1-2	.	CASRGGQGKANYGYTF	TGTGCCAGCAGGGGGGGACAGGGGAAAGCTAACTATGGCTACACCTTC
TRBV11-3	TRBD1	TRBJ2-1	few	CASSLGTGVSYNEQFF	TGTGCCAGCAGCTTAGGGACAGGGGTCTCCTACAATGAGCAGTTCTTC
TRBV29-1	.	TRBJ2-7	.	CSVQTSTGKGSYEQYF	TGCAGCGTCCAGACCTCAACAGGGAAGGGCTCCTACGAGCAGTACTTC
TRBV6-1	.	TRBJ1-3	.	CASSRLTGAASGNTIYF	TGTGCCAGCAGTCGTCTTACGGGGGCCGCCTCTGGAAACACCATATATTTT
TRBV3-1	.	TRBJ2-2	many	CASRDLQNTGELFF	TGTGCCAGCAGGGACTTACAAAACACCGGGGAGCTGTTTTTT
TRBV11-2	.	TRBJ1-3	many	CASSLGLKSGNTIYF	TGTGCCAGCAGCTTAGGACTCAAGTCTGGAAACACCATATATTTT
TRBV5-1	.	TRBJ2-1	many	CASSLDQLRDNEQFF	TGCGCCAGCAGCTTGGACCAACTTAGGGACAATGAGCAGTTCTTC
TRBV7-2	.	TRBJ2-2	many	CASSFSRAVGAELFF	TGTGCCAGCAGCTTTTCTCGGGCGGTGGGCGCGGAGCTGTTTTTT
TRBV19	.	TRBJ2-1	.	CASSIDPDWSSPHGPSSYNEQFF	TGTGCCAGTAGTATAGATCCCGACTGGTCTAGCCCGCATGGCCCCAGCTCCTACAATGAGCAGTTCTTC
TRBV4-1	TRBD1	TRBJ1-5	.	CASSQGAGTAAGQPQHF	TGCGCCAGCAGCCAAGGAGCCGGGACAGCGGCAGGACAGCCCCAGCATTTT
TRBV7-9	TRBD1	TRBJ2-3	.	CASSPRQGATDTQYF	TGTGCCAGCAGCCCAAGACAGGGGGCCACAGATACGCAGTATTTT
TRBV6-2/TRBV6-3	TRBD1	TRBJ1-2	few	CASSYSTGGVYGYTF	TGTGCCAGCAGTTACTCGACAGGGGGCGTCTATGGCTACACCTTC
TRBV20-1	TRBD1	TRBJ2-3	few	CSAAKSTGSGTDTQYF	TGCAGTGCCGCAAAATCGACAGGGTCGGGCACAGATACGCAGTATTTT
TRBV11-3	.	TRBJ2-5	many	CASSLDNTRQETQYF	TGTGCCAGCAGCTTAGATAATACGCGTCAAGAGACCCAGTACTTC
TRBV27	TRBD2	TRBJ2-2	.	CASSSTGTSGSTGELFF	TGTGCCAGCAGTTCAACCGGGACTAGCGGGAGCACCGGGGAGCTGTTTTTT
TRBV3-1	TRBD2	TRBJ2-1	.	CASSQDFQRESVQFF	TGTGCCAGCAGCCAAGACTTCCAGCGGGAGTCGGTGCAGTTCTTC
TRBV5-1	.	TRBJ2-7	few	CASSSFNTGSSSYEQYF	TGCGCCAGCAGCTCATTTAACACAGGTTCTAGCTCCTACGAGCAGTACTTC
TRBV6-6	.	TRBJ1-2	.	CASSYYSKRGYTF	TGTGCCAGCAGTTACTACAGCAAACGGGGCTACACCTTC